The 11 T cell receptor beta chains presented below share a single source sample, sequenced in a study of shared clonotypes between healthy human individuals. The assay was immunoSEQ multiplex PCR, and TCRdb's table has in-frame clones only and misses some. The repertoire has nearly 750,000 clones, about two thirds of them found once; the top ten carry approximately 1.7%. Sequencing input: memory CD4+ T cells sorted from blood. Subset denoted: CD45RA-negative fraction. Source of these receptors: a woman aged 25 to 39 in good health.

This chain connects TRBV28 to TRBJ2-7; perhaps TRBD2 as D (6 bases). Trimming cost V 3 bases and J 4 bases, with 13 bases left between them. Germline-derived CDR1 and CDR2 are MDHEN and SYDVKM. The CDR3 has 14 residues. CDR3 amino acids: CASSFGGVKYEQYF. In nucleotides, the CDR3 is TGTGCCAGCAGTTTTGGCGGGGTTAAGTACGAGCAGTACTTC.

The chain has TRBV7-6 and TRBJ2-2; no clear D. Looked up from germline, CDR1 is SGHVS and CDR2 is FNYEAQ. The V end was cut by 0 bases, the J end by 6 bases, with 8 bases between. The CDR3 contains 14 residues. CDR3 DNA: TGTGCCAGCAGCTTAGCGGGAAGGTCCGGGGAGCTGTTTTTT. It translates to CASSLAGRSGELFF.

The rearrangement uses TRBV6-1 and TRBJ1-3; D is undetermined. The germline CDR1 and CDR2 sequences are MNHNS and SASEGT. The CDR3 covers 14 residues. V was shortened by 10 bases and J by 4 bases, with 17 bases between the two germline ends. The CDR3 DNA reads TGTGCCACCAGACCATTTTCGGACGGAAACACCATATATTTT. It encodes CATRPFSDGNTIYF.

The genes are TRBV7-8 and TRBJ1-4; D is possibly TRBD1 (5 bases). CDR1 and CDR2 (germline): SGHVS, FQNEAQ. The CDR3 totals 13 residues. Between the trimmed V and J ends, which lost 0 bases and 8 bases, there was a span of 7 bases. The CDR3 protein is CASSLARDEKLFF. The CDR3 DNA reads TGTGCCAGCAGCTTAGCCAGGGACGAAAAACTGTTTTTT.

The gene calls are TRBV15 and TRBJ2-7, with 8 nucleotides matching TRBD2. In germline, CDR1 is LNHNV, CDR2 YYDKDF (reference sequence). After removal of 5 bases from V and 0 bases from J, the junction contained 9 bases not matched to a gene. The CDR3 covers 16 residues. The CDR3 region is CATSGIAGSFSYEQYF. As DNA, the CDR3 is TGTGCCACCAGCGGAATAGCGGGATCTTTCTCCTACGAGCAGTACTTC.

The chain has TRBV6-5 and TRBJ2-2, with 7 bases lining up with TRBD1. The germline V gene has CDR1 MNHEY and CDR2 SVGAGI. Trimming at V came to 6 bases and at J to 5 bases, leaving 9 bases not matched to a gene. The CDR3 sequence is 15 residues long. The CDR3 coding sequence is TGTGCCAGCAGACGCAGGGGGTCAGGAACCGGGGAGCTGTTTTTT. Translated: CASRRRGSGTGELFF.

The chain employs TRBV20-1 and TRBJ2-7; D not resolved. The CDR3 totals 10 residues. Germline CDR1 reads DFQATT; CDR2 reads SNEGSKA (reference sequence). The V end lost 5 bases, the J end lost 3 bases, and 5 bases lay between the germline ends. CDR3 in DNA: TGCAGTGCTCGGAACTACGAGCAGTACTTC. Amino acids: CSARNYEQYF.

This sequence joins TRBV5-4 and TRBJ1-2; maybe TRBD1 (6 bases). The CDR3 is 15 residues long. Germline V lookup: CDR1 SGHNT, CDR2 YYREEE (reference sequence). Trimming stripped 3 bases from V and 0 bases from J, with 12 bases between. The CDR3 DNA is TGTGCCAGCAGCTCGAAGACAGGCGCTAACTATGGCTACACCTTC. Amino acid sequence: CASSSKTGANYGYTF.

J is TRBJ1-2 and V is TRBV7-9, with D maybe TRBD1 (5 bases). Germline assignment: CDR1 SEHNR and CDR2 FQNEAQ (reference sequence). V lost 8 bases to trimming and J lost 4 bases, with 23 bases between them. CDR3 length: 16 amino acids. The CDR3 protein is CASEVRLGRETYGYTF. CDR3 nucleotide sequence: TGTGCCAGCGAGGTTAGGCTGGGCAGGGAGACCTATGGCTACACCTTC. The whole variable domain, remainder taken from reference TRBV7-9 and TRBJ1-2, is DTGVSQNPRHKITKRGQNVTFRCDPISEHNRLYWYRQTLGQGPEFLTYFQNEAQLEKSRLLSDRFSAERPKGSFSTLEIQRTEQGDSAMYLCASEVRLGRETYGYTFGSGTRLTVV.

V is TRBV7-2 and J is TRBJ2-3; 9 nucleotides match TRBD2. The germline CDR1 and CDR2 sequences are SGHTA and FQGNSA. The CDR3 runs 13 residues. V trimming: 4 bases; J trimming: 14 bases; junction bases outside the gene matches: 10. The CDR3 region is CASSSTGTSISYF. The CDR3 DNA reads as TGTGCCAGCAGCTCAACCGGGACTAGCATTTCGTATTTT.

This clone was recorded once. J is TRBJ2-1 and V is TRBV29-1; tentative D call: TRBD2 (5 bases). The CDR3 has 13 residues. Trimming pared 3 bases from V and 9 bases from J, leaving 15 bases between. Per the germline V gene, CDR1 is SQVTM and CDR2 is ANQGSEA. For the CDR3, the DNA is TGCAGCGTTGATTCTAGCCCCTCTGGTGAGCAGTTCTTC. It is translated as CSVDSSPSGEQFF.